Below are 14 T cell receptor beta chains sequenced from a single sample in a study of control samples from healthy donors and cancer patients. Here immunoSEQ multiplex PCR was the method, and the copy in TCRdb shows in-frame clones only, minus some. The sample shows 97,000 or so clones, just over 90% of them seen only once. The sample consisted of blood. These receptors all stem from a woman aged 18-29 years in good health.

The rearrangement links TRBV29-1 to TRBJ1-4, with D unresolved. Trimming took off 4 bases at V and 6 bases at J, with 3 bases between the two ends. CDR3 length: 10 amino acids. CDR1 is SQVTM, CDR2 ANQGSEA, per germline. In DNA, the CDR3 is TGCAGCGTTGGAGATGAAAAACTGTTTTTT. Protein: CSVGDEKLFF.

The V gene is TRBV25-1, the J gene TRBJ1-2; D is uncertain. CDR1 MGHDK and CDR2 SYGVNS come from the germline V gene. V gave up 3 bases and J gave up 4 bases, with 15 bases separating them. The CDR3 extends over 15 amino acids. CDR3 amino acids: CASSDPYAGVYGYTF. As DNA, the CDR3 is TGTGCCAGCAGTGACCCGTACGCGGGTGTCTATGGCTACACCTTC.

This clone was picked up one time. This chain links TRBV6-5 with TRBJ1-3; D possibly corresponds to TRBD1 (5 bases). CDR1 and CDR2 from the germline V gene are MNHEY and SVGAGI. This CDR3 spans 15 amino acids. V lost 6 bases and J 0 bases, leaving 12 bases between the germline ends. Written as DNA, the CDR3 is TGTGCCAGCAGCATAGGGGCCCTCTCTGGAAACACCATATATTTT. Amino acid sequence: CASSIGALSGNTIYF.

This chain links TRBV28 with TRBJ1-2; 8 positions agree with TRBD1. J gave up 6 bases and V 5 bases, and 2 bases lay outside the gene matches. This CDR3 has 12 residues. CDR1 MDHEN and CDR2 SYDVKM come from the germline V gene. The DNA for the CDR3 is TGTGCCAGCAGTAGACAGGGGCATGGCTACACCTTC. Translated, it gives CASSRQGHGYTF.

J is TRBJ2-3 and V is TRBV6-5; D might be TRBD1 or TRBD2, each matching 5 bases. Per the germline V gene, CDR1 is MNHEY and CDR2 is SVGAGI. CDR3 length equals 14 residues. Between the trimmed V and J ends, which lost 7 bases and 3 bases, there was a span of 14 bases. The CDR3 loop reads CASTRDLITDTQYF. The CDR3, as DNA: TGTGCCAGCACCCGGGACCTGATAACAGATACGCAGTATTTT.

J is TRBJ2-1 and V is TRBV13, with D unresolved. Germline-derived CDR1 and CDR2 are PRHDT and FYEKMQ (reference sequence). This CDR3 has 16 amino acids. V lost 0 bases, J lost 1 base, and 10 bases lay in between. This chain's CDR3 is CASSLGGPKSYNEQFF. The CDR3 nucleotides are TGTGCCAGCAGCTTAGGGGGCCCCAAGTCCTACAATGAGCAGTTCTTC.

The V and J genes are TRBV27 and TRBJ1-2; D ambiguous. The germline V gene encodes CDR1 MNHEY and CDR2 SMNVEV (reference sequence). Trimming removed 4 bases at V and 6 bases at J, with 12 bases between. The CDR3 spans 13 residues. CDR3 sequence (DNA): TGTGCCAGCAGTTCTCTAGGAACGGATGGCTACACCTTC. Protein: CASSSLGTDGYTF.

This chain connects TRBV19 to TRBJ1-5; D is ambiguous. V dropped 0 bases and J dropped 0 bases, with 6 bases sitting between them. Looked up from germline, CDR1 is LNHDA and CDR2 is SQIVND (reference sequence). The CDR3 is 15 residues long. The CDR3 coding sequence is TGTGCCAGTAGTATAGAACACCTTAGCAATCAGCCCCAGCATTTT. It is translated as CASSIEHLSNQPQHF.

The chain links TRBV6-5 to TRBJ1-6; D perhaps matches TRBD1 (6 bases). The CDR3 runs to 15 residues. Looked up from germline, CDR1 is MNHEY and CDR2 is SVGAGI. Trimming took 9 bases from V and 0 from J, leaving 12 bases between them. In nucleotides, the CDR3 is TGTGCCAGTGACCAGGGGAGCTCCTATAATTCACCCCTCCACTTT. It is translated as CASDQGSSYNSPLHF.

This clone appeared a single time. This chain links TRBV19 with TRBJ1-3; TRBD1 is a possible D gene (5 bases). The germline CDR1 and CDR2 sequences are LNHDA and SQIVND (reference sequence). V was clipped by 5 bases and J by 5 bases, with 19 bases between them. This CDR3 spans 16 amino acids. CDR3 sequence reads: CASSFRQTPPRNTIYF. CDR3 sequence (DNA): TGTGCCAGTAGTTTCCGACAGACTCCACCACGAAACACCATATATTTT.

The J gene is TRBJ1-2, the V gene TRBV25-1; the D is unclear. Germline CDR1 MGHDK, CDR2 SYGVNS. The CDR3 runs 12 residues. Deletions cut 5 bases from V and 2 bases from J, with 6 bases between. CDR3 bases: TGTGCCAGCAGTAACCTGAACTATGGCTACACCTTC. Amino acids: CASSNLNYGYTF.

The genes are TRBV21-1 and TRBJ2-6; TRBD2, the table's D call, was not compared with the DNA. TRBV21-1 is listed as a pseudogene. The CDR3 length is 15 residues. DNA for the CDR3: TGTGCCAGCAGCATGTTAGACTCTGGGGCCAACGTCCTGACTTTC. Translation: CASSMLDSGANVLTF.

The CDR3 spells CASTGIYSNQPQHF. CDR3 sequence (DNA): TGTGCCAGCACAGGGATATATAGCAATCAGCCCCAGCATTTT. The chain employs TRBV2 and TRBJ1-5; TRBD1 is a possible D gene (5 bases). Trimming shortened V by 7 bases and J by 0 bases, and 10 bases separated the two germline ends. CDR3 size: 14 residues. The germline V gene encodes CDR1 SNHLY and CDR2 FYNNEI.

The chain has TRBV24-1 and TRBJ2-1; possibly TRBD2 for D (5 bases). The V gene's germline CDR1 is KGHDR and CDR2 SFDVKD. With 4 bases removed from V and 8 bases from J, the gap between germline ends came to 29 bases. CDR3 length: 19 amino acids. In DNA, the CDR3 is TGTGCCACCAGTGAAACACCGCCCCCGGGAAGATATATTTGGGATGAGCAGTTCTTC. Protein: CATSETPPPGRYIWDEQFF.